A single sample gave rise to the 32 T cell receptor beta chains below, sequenced in a study of OX40 agonist ivuxolimab in advanced cancers. TCRdb's table, derived via immunoSEQ multiplex PCR, lists solely in-frame clones and lacks some. The table shows 45,000 to 65,000 clones, with around 87% occurring only once. The sequencing used CD4+ or CD8+ T cells sorted from blood, collected in a trial of the OX40 agonist ivuxolimab. The receptor source for this set is an adult with an advanced solid tumor such as melanoma, head and neck, liver or kidney cancer.

V is TRBV5-4 and J is TRBJ2-2; 9 bases map to TRBD2. Looked up from germline, CDR1 is SGHNT and CDR2 is YYREEE (reference sequence). V lost 7 bases and J lost 3; bases outside the gene matches: 10. The CDR3 length is 16 residues. The CDR3 loop reads CASRRSGSLDTGELFF. Here the CDR3 DNA reads TGTGCCAGCCGCCGTAGCGGGAGTTTAGACACCGGGGAGCTGTTTTTT.

The CDR3 nucleotides read TGTGCCACCAGCAGATCACAAGGTTTTAGCAATCAGCCCCAGCATTTT. Its translation is CATSRSQGFSNQPQHF. The rearrangement uses TRBV15 and TRBJ1-5, with no clear D. Germline V gene lookup returns CDR1 LNHNV and CDR2 YYDKDF (reference sequence). Trimming cost V 2 bases and J 0 bases, with 11 bases left between them. The CDR3 is made up of 16 amino acids.

This chain connects TRBV19 to TRBJ2-4; D may be TRBD1 (6 bases). The CDR3 loop spans 13 amino acids. Germline CDR1 is LNHDA and CDR2 is SQIVND (reference sequence). V lost 3 bases and J 4 bases, leaving 7 bases between the germline ends. CDR3 in amino acids: CASSIQGKNIQYF. The CDR3 region has the DNA TGTGCCAGTAGTATTCAGGGGAAAAACATTCAGTACTTC.

J is TRBJ2-3 and V is TRBV18, with D perhaps given as TRBD1 or TRBD2 (6 bases each). CDR1 and CDR2 (germline): KGHSH, LQKENI. The V and J ends lost 2 bases and 0 bases respectively, with 9 bases between them. CDR3 size: 15 residues. CDR3 sequence: CASSPWGASTDTQYF. DNA of the CDR3: TGTGCCAGCTCACCATGGGGGGCTAGCACAGATACGCAGTATTTT.

This chain uses TRBV28 with TRBJ1-5, with D uncertain. This CDR3 is 15 amino acids long. V gave up 4 bases and J gave up 7 bases, with 17 bases separating them. Per the germline V gene, CDR1 is MDHEN and CDR2 is SYDVKM. CDR3 in amino acids: CASSSPGGLEQPQHF. For the CDR3, the DNA is TGTGCCAGCAGTTCGCCCGGAGGGCTAGAGCAGCCCCAGCATTTT.

The rearrangement uses TRBV4-3 and TRBJ1-1; 7 bases map to TRBD1. The length of the CDR3 is 14 residues. Trimming cost V 4 bases and J 3 bases; bases outside gene matches: 5. Germline lookup yields CDR1 LGHNA and CDR2 YSLEER. This chain's CDR3 is CASSLWTGDTEAFF. CDR3 bases: TGCGCCAGCAGCCTCTGGACAGGAGACACTGAAGCTTTCTTT.

V and J are TRBV7-6 and TRBJ2-7, with 10 nucleotides matching TRBD1. J was trimmed by 4 bases and V by 4 bases; bases with no gene match: 4. The CDR3 is 14 amino acids. CDR1 SGHVS and CDR2 FNYEAQ come from the germline V gene. The DNA for the CDR3 is TGTGCCAGCAGCTCCCGGGACAGGGGATACGAGCAGTACTTC. Amino acids: CASSSRDRGYEQYF.

The gene calls are TRBV29-1 and TRBJ2-5; 7 nucleotides match TRBD1. The germline V gene encodes CDR1 SQVTM and CDR2 ANQGSEA. The J segment lost 5 bases and the V segment lost 7 bases, leaving 22 bases of the junction unmatched. CDR3 length: 17 amino acids. CDR3 amino acids: CSATKRQGHSQGETQYF. CDR3 coding DNA: TGCAGCGCTACGAAGAGACAGGGTCATTCTCAAGGGGAGACCCAGTACTTC.

The CDR3 is CASSLRWVGQGHEQFF. The CDR3 region has the DNA TGTGCCAGCAGCTTAAGGTGGGTGGGACAGGGGCATGAGCAGTTCTTC. The V gene is TRBV11-2, the J gene TRBJ2-1, with 10 bases matching TRBD1. With 2 bases clipped from V and 8 bases from J, the junction kept 9 bases outside the gene matches. The CDR3 has 16 amino acids. CDR1 SGHAT and CDR2 FQNNGV come from the germline V gene.

The chain uses TRBV18 and TRBJ2-1, with D tentatively TRBD1 or TRBD2 (5 bases each). This CDR3 contains 14 residues. V lost 3 bases and J 5 bases, leaving 11 bases between the germline ends. The V gene's germline CDR1 is KGHSH and CDR2 LQKENI. CDR3 sequence: CASSPQRGDNEQFF. The CDR3 region has the DNA TGTGCCAGCTCACCCCAACGAGGGGACAATGAGCAGTTCTTC.

The V gene is TRBV29-1, the J gene TRBJ1-2; D unclear. The CDR3 extends over 12 amino acids. Germline V CDR1 and CDR2: SQVTM, ANQGSEA. The V and J ends lost 3 bases and 2 bases respectively, with 7 bases between them. The CDR3 bases are TGCAGCGTTGAGGGCAGAAACTATGGCTACACCTTC. Protein sequence: CSVEGRNYGYTF.

The CDR3 is CASSLGGSLSTDTQYF. The CDR3, as DNA: TGCGCCAGCAGCCTTGGAGGCTCCTTAAGCACAGATACGCAGTATTTT. This rearrangement joins TRBV4-1 to TRBJ2-3; D perhaps matches TRBD2 (5 bases). CDR3 length equals 16 residues. In germline, CDR1 is MGHRA, CDR2 YSYEKL. Trimming cost V 4 bases and J 0 bases, with 14 bases left between them.

The V call is TRBV4-2, the J call TRBJ2-2, with D tentatively TRBD1 or TRBD2 (5 bases each). Germline V gene sequence: CDR1 LGHNA, CDR2 YNFKEQ. Trimming shortened V by 0 bases and J by 7 bases, and 15 bases separated the two germline ends. CDR3 size: 16 residues. For the CDR3, the DNA is TGTGCCAGCAGCCAAGATAAAGATGGGACGGTCGGGGAGCTGTTTTTT. Protein product: CASSQDKDGTVGELFF.

This chain connects TRBV28 to TRBJ2-5; 7 bases agree with TRBD2. The CDR3 has 18 amino acids. Germline loops: CDR1 MDHEN, CDR2 SYDVKM. V lost 7 bases to trimming and J lost 2 bases; unmatched junction nucleotides: 19. CDR3 sequence reads: CASTLLRGVSGVQETQYF. The DNA for the CDR3 is TGTGCCAGCACCCTCCTCCGGGGGGTCTCTGGGGTACAAGAGACCCAGTACTTC.

This chain uses TRBV27 with TRBJ2-2; 12 bases fit TRBD2. This CDR3 is 16 amino acids long. The V segment lost 9 bases and the J segment 6 bases; nucleotides outside the gene matches: 11. The germline V gene has CDR1 MNHEY and CDR2 SMNVEV (reference sequence). The CDR3 sequence: CARPTSGSSQAGELFF. CDR3 in DNA: TGTGCCAGACCGACTAGCGGGAGTAGTCAGGCCGGGGAGCTGTTTTTT.

The chain has TRBV6-6 and TRBJ1-2, with D hard to call. The CDR3 has 15 residues. V lost 4 bases to trimming and J lost 7 bases, with 19 bases between them. Germline V gives CDR1 MNHNY, CDR2 SVGAGI (reference sequence). Written as DNA, the CDR3 is TGTGCCAGCAGTTCCACCCAGGTTTCGGTGGGTGGCTACACCTTC. Translation gives CASSSTQVSVGGYTF.

The J gene is TRBJ1-4, the V gene TRBV27, with D maybe TRBD1 (5 bases). Germline V gene lookup returns CDR1 MNHEY and CDR2 SMNVEV (reference sequence). Trimming removed 4 bases at V and 5 bases at J, with 11 bases between. CDR3 size: 14 residues. The CDR3 loop reads CASSSGTGNEKLFF. CDR3 bases: TGTGCCAGCAGTTCGGGGACGGGAAATGAAAAACTGTTTTTT.

This clone has only a few counts. This chain connects TRBV6-5 to TRBJ2-7, with TRBD1 as a possible D gene (5 bases). Germline values: CDR1 MNHEY, CDR2 SVGAGI. The length of the CDR3 is 13 residues. The V end was cut by 0 bases, the J end by 6 bases, with 9 bases between. This CDR3 reads CASSYSAGREQYV. In DNA form, the CDR3 reads TGTGCCAGCAGTTACTCAGCAGGGCGCGAGCAGTACGTC.

This chain joins TRBV18 and TRBJ2-3; 11 nucleotides align to TRBD2. The trim removed 3 bases at V and 4 bases at J, leaving 6 bases unmatched. Germline CDR1 reads KGHSH; CDR2 reads LQKENI. The CDR3 has 16 residues. The CDR3 sequence is CASSPLAGGGADTQYF. DNA of the CDR3: TGTGCCAGCTCACCTCTAGCGGGAGGAGGGGCAGATACGCAGTATTTT. Combining the CDR3 with reference TRBV18 and TRBJ2-3 gives the whole variable domain NAGVMQNPRHLVRRRGQEARLRCSPMKGHSHVYWYRQLPEEGLKFMVYLQKENIIDESGMPKERFSAEFPKEGPSILRIQQVVRGDSAAYFCASSPLAGGGADTQYFGPGTRLTVL.

The J gene is TRBJ1-6, the V gene TRBV2, with D possibly matching TRBD1 (6 bases). CDR1 and CDR2 (germline): SNHLY, FYNNEI. The CDR3 runs to 17 residues. V was clipped by 1 base and J by 5 bases, with 15 bases between them. This CDR3 reads CASSEVSGASNNSPLHF. The CDR3 DNA follows: TGTGCCAGCAGTGAAGTGTCAGGGGCTTCGAATAATTCACCCCTCCACTTT.

The chain links TRBV27 to TRBJ1-2, with D maybe TRBD1 (5 bases). Germline values: CDR1 MNHEY, CDR2 SMNVEV (reference sequence). The germline V and J ends were trimmed by 3 bases and 2 bases, with 13 bases remaining between them. The CDR3 runs to 15 residues. CDR3 residues: CASSLRGEGNYGYTF. The CDR3 DNA sequence: TGTGCCAGCAGTTTGAGAGGGGAGGGGAACTATGGCTACACCTTC.

The chain couples TRBV9 to TRBJ1-1; D not certain. Germline loops: CDR1 SGDLS, CDR2 YYNGEE. The germline V and J ends were trimmed by 1 base and 0 bases, with 7 bases remaining between them. This CDR3 is built from 14 residues. The CDR3 coding sequence is TGTGCCAGCAGCGTAACCGCTATGAACACTGAAGCTTTCTTT. Translated, it gives CASSVTAMNTEAFF.

This chain links TRBV6-1 with TRBJ1-4; D is uncertain. The V end lost 4 bases, the J end lost 0 bases, and 12 bases lay between the germline ends. Germline V gene lookup returns CDR1 MNHNS and CDR2 SASEGT. The CDR3 is 16 residues long. The CDR3 bases are TGTGCCAGCAGTGTTAGAGCAGACGCAACTAATGAAAAACTGTTTTTT. Encoded protein: CASSVRADATNEKLFF.

This clone has a handful of counts. This chain connects TRBV5-1 to TRBJ2-5; TRBD2 aligns across 8 bases. The germline V gene has CDR1 SGHRS and CDR2 YFSETQ. Trimming removed 2 bases from V and 3 bases from J; junction bases left unmatched: 0. This CDR3 has 13 amino acids. CDR3: CASSLLAEETQYF. DNA for the CDR3: TGCGCCAGCAGCTTACTAGCGGAAGAGACCCAGTACTTC. Looking up the rest from reference TRBV5-1 and TRBJ2-5 gives the full variable domain: KAGVTQTPRYLIKTRGQQVTLSCSPISGHRSVSWYQQTPGQGLQFLFEYFSETQRNKGNFPGRFSGRQFSNSRSEMNVSTLELGDSALYLCASSLLAEETQYFGPGTRLLVL.

The V call is TRBV7-9, the J call TRBJ2-7, with TRBD2 matching over 7 bases. CDR1 is SEHNR, CDR2 FQNEAQ, per germline (reference sequence). The CDR3 runs to 13 residues. J gave up 6 bases and V 1 base, and 3 bases lay outside the gene matches. The CDR3 protein is CASSLGGGGEQYV. The CDR3 DNA is TGTGCCAGCAGCTTAGGCGGCGGGGGCGAGCAGTACGTC.

The J gene is TRBJ1-2, the V gene TRBV6-4, with D possibly matching TRBD1 (6 bases). This CDR3 has 15 residues. The V gene's germline CDR1 is MRHNA and CDR2 SNTAGT. V lost 6 bases to trimming and J lost 5 bases, with 19 bases between them. This chain's CDR3 is CASRPGHASSYGYTF. As DNA, the CDR3 is TGTGCCAGCAGACCGGGACACGCAAGCAGTTATGGCTACACCTTC.

This chain uses TRBV7-2 with TRBJ2-1, with 8 nucleotides matching TRBD1. Germline-derived CDR1 and CDR2 are SGHTA and FQGNSA. The CDR3 is 16 amino acids. Trimming took 0 bases from V and 7 from J; bases not matched to a gene: 8. The CDR3 is CASSLAWDRNRNEQFF. Here the CDR3 DNA reads TGTGCCAGCAGCTTAGCGTGGGACAGGAATAGGAATGAGCAGTTCTTC.

A single count supports this clone. V and J are TRBV9 and TRBJ1-3, with 9 bases identical to TRBD1. From germline, CDR1 is SGDLS and CDR2 YYNGEE. Losses at the gene ends were 2 bases for V and 1 base for J; bases not matched to a gene: 4. CDR3 length: 16 amino acids. The CDR3 nucleotides are TGTGCCAGCAGCGTCGGGACAGGGTTATCTGGAAACACCATATATTTT. Protein: CASSVGTGLSGNTIYF.

The chain recombines TRBV28 with TRBJ2-3; D tentatively fits TRBD1 or TRBD2 (5 bases each). Germline values: CDR1 MDHEN, CDR2 SYDVKM. V lost 2 bases, J lost 0 bases, and 12 bases lay in between. The CDR3 is made up of 16 amino acids. For the CDR3, the DNA is TGTGCCAGCAGTTTAGGGACGCTCCCTAGCACAGATACGCAGTATTTT. Its translation is CASSLGTLPSTDTQYF. Complete variable domain (other parts from reference TRBV28 and TRBJ2-3): DVKVTQSSRYLVKRTGEKVFLECVQDMDHENMFWYRQDPGLGLRLIYFSYDVKMKEKGDIPEGYSVSREKKERFSLILESASTNQTSMYLCASSLGTLPSTDTQYFGPGTRLTVL.

The V gene is TRBV7-1, the J gene TRBJ2-7; 9 bases fit TRBD1. TRBV7-1 is sorted into the ORF group, with uncertain function. V trimming: 6 bases; J trimming: 6 bases; junction bases outside the gene matches: 15. The CDR3 totals 16 residues. CDR3 residues: CASSPRQGVGLVEQYF. CDR3 sequence (DNA): TGTGCCAGCAGTCCGCGACAGGGGGTCGGTTTAGTCGAGCAGTACTTC.

The chain carries TRBV11-2 and TRBJ1-1; a possible D gene is TRBD1 (5 bases). Germline-derived CDR1 and CDR2 are SGHAT and FQNNGV. The CDR3 totals 14 residues. V lost 5 bases and J lost 1, with 11 bases in between. In DNA form, the CDR3 reads TGTGCCAGCAGCGCGGGACCGTGGAACACTGAAGCTTTCTTT. Protein sequence: CASSAGPWNTEAFF.

This clone was recorded once. This chain joins TRBV5-4 and TRBJ1-1; D gene uncertain. V was shortened by 0 bases and J by 4 bases, with 10 bases between the two germline ends. Germline V gene sequence: CDR1 SGHNT, CDR2 YYREEE (reference sequence). The CDR3 is 14 amino acids. The chain's CDR3 is CASSLEGLSTEAFF. Here the CDR3 DNA reads TGTGCCAGCAGCTTGGAAGGGTTGAGCACTGAAGCTTTCTTT.